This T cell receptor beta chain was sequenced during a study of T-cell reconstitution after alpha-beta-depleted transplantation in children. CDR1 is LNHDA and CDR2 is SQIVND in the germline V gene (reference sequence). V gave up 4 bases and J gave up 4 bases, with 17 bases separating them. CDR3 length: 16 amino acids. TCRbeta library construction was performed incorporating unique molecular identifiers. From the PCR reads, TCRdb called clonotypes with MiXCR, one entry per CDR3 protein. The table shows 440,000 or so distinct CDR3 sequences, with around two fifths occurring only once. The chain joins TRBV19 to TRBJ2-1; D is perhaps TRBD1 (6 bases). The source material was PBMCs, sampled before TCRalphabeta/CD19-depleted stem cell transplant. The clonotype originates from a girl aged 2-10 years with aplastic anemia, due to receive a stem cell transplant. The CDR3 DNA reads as TGTGCCAGTAGTACCTCCCAGGGGCGAGCGTACAATGAGCAGTTCTTC. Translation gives CASSTSQGRAYNEQFF.